This TCR beta chain was obtained from a study of cytomegalovirus exposure and HLA in healthy donors. Study observations and caveats: In a later analysis, across HLA loci, associated TCR counts were highest for DRB1, lowest for HLA-C. In a later analysis, productive TCRs from donors in an Asian-associated ancestry cluster reportedly carried fewer N-insertions than the cohort mean. A missense DCLRE1C variant was associated with V- and J-gene trimming of TCR beta chains in a later analysis, and an independent cohort replicated the association.

Healthy people donating bone marrow made up the donors. Trimming removed 0 bases from V and 2 bases from J, with 14 bases in between. Germline V CDR1 and CDR2: MGHRA, YSYEKL. This CDR3 contains 16 residues. PCR used 60 Vbeta primers and 13 Jbeta primers. TCRdb's table, derived via immunoSEQ multiplex PCR, lists solely in-frame clones and lacks some. This table holds about 250,000 clones, 75% to 85% found once. A remark on this clone: Its matching antigen is unknown.

Sequenced material: PBMCs. The chain combines TRBV4-1 with TRBJ2-7; D ambiguous. The sequence came from a girl aged 2 to 10 in good health and CMV-seronegative. The CDR3 loop is CASSQDWASNPYEQYF. The DNA of the CDR3 is TGCGCCAGCAGCCAAGATTGGGCTTCCAACCCCTACGAGCAGTACTTC.